A selection of T cell receptor beta chains follows, all from one sample in a study of cytomegalovirus exposure and HLA in healthy donors. This table comes from immunoSEQ multiplex PCR, and its TCRdb copy is limited to in-frame clones, with some not included. The profile shows under 200,000 clones, just over 75% of them singletons. Input material: PBMCs. These receptor sequences come from a man in his thirties or forties in good health and CMV-seronegative. CDR3s include the opening cysteine and the closing phenylalanine or tryptophan. Each record gives: J gene, CDR3 length, V gene, CDR3 protein.

j_gene: TRBJ1-2
len: 14
v_gene: TRBV27
CDR3aa: CASSLTTGGDGYTF

j_gene: TRBJ2-1
len: 14
v_gene: TRBV5-5
CDR3aa: CASNRDFANNEQFF

j_gene: TRBJ2-5
len: 14
v_gene: TRBV2
CDR3aa: CASSEASRQETQYF

j_gene: TRBJ2-7
len: 18
v_gene: TRBV27
CDR3aa: CASSSIAIRDRHSYEQYF

j_gene: TRBJ2-1
len: 13
v_gene: TRBV29-1
CDR3aa: CSVRSGGYNEQFF

j_gene: TRBJ1-2
len: 14
v_gene: TRBV10-3
CDR3aa: CAVTEQGASYGYTF

j_gene: TRBJ2-1
len: 14
v_gene: TRBV7-3
CDR3aa: CASSLSGGYNEQFF

j_gene: TRBJ2-7
len: 14
v_gene: TRBV18
CDR3aa: CASSASGTSYEQYF

j_gene: TRBJ2-7
len: 16
v_gene: TRBV5-6
CDR3aa: CASTEIGQLDSYEQYF

j_gene: TRBJ2-1
len: 16
v_gene: TRBV5-1
CDR3aa: CASSLAGGRSYNEQFF

j_gene: TRBJ1-1
len: 14
v_gene: TRBV25-1
CDR3aa: CASSHYGGDTEAFF

j_gene: TRBJ2-1
len: 17
v_gene: TRBV11-2
CDR3aa: CASSLELWQGLGNEQFF

j_gene: TRBJ2-7
len: 16
v_gene: TRBV6-1
CDR3aa: CASSDGLAGPPYEQYF

j_gene: TRBJ2-1
len: 14
v_gene: TRBV10-3
CDR3aa: CASGASGSRDEQFF

j_gene: TRBJ2-1
len: 14
v_gene: TRBV2
CDR3aa: CASSELRLVHEQFF

j_gene: TRBJ2-5
len: 12
v_gene: TRBV7-2
CDR3aa: CASSSPGGAQYF

j_gene: TRBJ2-7
len: 12
v_gene: TRBV7-9
CDR3aa: CASSSDSSEQYF

j_gene: TRBJ1-3
len: 16
v_gene: TRBV5-1
CDR3aa: CASSPGGSLSGNTIYF

j_gene: TRBJ1-2
len: 11
v_gene: TRBV6-1
CDR3aa: CASSGLYGYTF

j_gene: TRBJ1-2
len: 13
v_gene: TRBV7-9
CDR3aa: CASSLGRDYGYTF

j_gene: TRBJ1-4
len: 14
v_gene: TRBV5-1
CDR3aa: CASSWRSLTEKLFF

j_gene: TRBJ1-5
len: 15
v_gene: TRBV6-6
CDR3aa: CASSYSGGSNQPQHF

j_gene: TRBJ2-3
len: 13
v_gene: TRBV9
CDR3aa: CASSVPGTDTQYF

j_gene: TRBJ2-2
len: 13
v_gene: TRBV14
CDR3aa: CASSQAYTGELFF

j_gene: TRBJ1-1
len: 14
v_gene: TRBV15
CDR3aa: CATSERTGKAEAFF

j_gene: TRBJ1-1
len: 14
v_gene: TRBV14
CDR3aa: CASSRRTGLPEAFF

j_gene: TRBJ2-5
len: 15
v_gene: TRBV29-1
CDR3aa: CSVELAGVLSETQYF

j_gene: TRBJ2-2
len: 15
v_gene: TRBV10-3
CDR3aa: CAISGGTANTGELFF

j_gene: TRBJ2-2
len: 14
v_gene: TRBV5-1
CDR3aa: CASSSQGSTGELFF

j_gene: TRBJ1-2
len: 13
v_gene: TRBV28
CDR3aa: CASRTGDGYGYTF

j_gene: TRBJ2-7
len: 15
v_gene: TRBV18
CDR3aa: CASSPPNRKRDEQYF

j_gene: TRBJ2-1
len: 17
v_gene: TRBV4-1
CDR3aa: CASSQDPPSGRYNEQFF

j_gene: TRBJ2-7
len: 16
v_gene: TRBV5-6
CDR3aa: CASSSEPGTETYEQYF

j_gene: TRBJ2-5
len: 15
v_gene: TRBV27
CDR3aa: CASSLSAGREETQYF

j_gene: TRBJ2-3
len: 13
v_gene: TRBV7-3
CDR3aa: CASSYTSRDTQYF

j_gene: TRBJ1-4
len: 15
v_gene: TRBV5-1
CDR3aa: CASSLGGRANEKLFF

j_gene: TRBJ2-1
len: 16
v_gene: TRBV15
CDR3aa: CATSRSTGTGSNEQFF

j_gene: TRBJ2-5
len: 14
v_gene: TRBV11-1
CDR3aa: CASSPSGRWETQYF

j_gene: TRBJ2-7
len: 13
v_gene: TRBV6-1
CDR3aa: CASTLAQGSEQYF

j_gene: TRBJ2-7
len: 13
v_gene: TRBV28
CDR3aa: CASSLLSLGEQYF

j_gene: TRBJ2-7
len: 14
v_gene: TRBV27
CDR3aa: CASRRGQLDYEQYF

j_gene: TRBJ2-1
len: 15
v_gene: TRBV11-3
CDR3aa: CASSLRRGGLNEQFF

j_gene: TRBJ2-3
len: 17
v_gene: TRBV5-1
CDR3aa: CASSLGLAGGPTDTQYF

j_gene: TRBJ2-1
len: 15
v_gene: TRBV28
CDR3aa: CASSFGGSSYNEQFF

j_gene: TRBJ2-1
len: 15
v_gene: TRBV6-4
CDR3aa: CASRSGNLSYNEQFF

j_gene: TRBJ2-1
len: 15
v_gene: TRBV28
CDR3aa: CASSTPELGYNEQFF

j_gene: TRBJ2-2
len: 16
v_gene: TRBV5-1
CDR3aa: CASSSETPQSSGELFF

j_gene: TRBJ2-3
len: 16
v_gene: TRBV11-3
CDR3aa: CASSLGKREEKDTQYF

j_gene: TRBJ2-7
len: 13
v_gene: TRBV18
CDR3aa: CASSRAPLYEQYF

j_gene: TRBJ1-2
len: 14
v_gene: TRBV28
CDR3aa: CATRTGNNARGYTF